This TCR beta chain was captured in a study of OX40 agonist ivuxolimab in advanced cancers. Overall study context: Cohort: 82.7% men, mean age around 55, aged about 20 to 90. Study-wide results and limits: Compared with others, partial responders at 0.1-3.0 mg/kg displayed clonal expansion among the lowest.

Assay: immunoSEQ multiplex PCR; the TCRdb copy retains only in-frame clones and omits some. The sample includes roughly 57,000 clones, nearly 80% of them seen just once. A note on this clone: What it binds is not known.

CDR1 is MNHNS and CDR2 is SASEGT in the germline V gene. V was pared by 6 bases and J by 5 bases, with 13 bases between. The CDR3 totals 13 residues. The chain links TRBV6-1 to TRBJ1-1; D may be TRBD1 (6 bases). The source is an adult with an advanced solid tumor such as melanoma, head and neck, liver or kidney cancer. Sequenced material: CD4+ or CD8+ T cells sorted from blood, taken in a trial of the OX40 agonist ivuxolimab. The CDR3 DNA reads TGTGCCAGCAGCCCCGGGGGGGCAACTGAAGCTTTCTTT. It translates to CASSPGGATEAFF.